The 27 T cell receptor beta chains reported below all come from one sample, sequenced in a study of blood T cell repertoires in COVID-19. The method was immunoSEQ multiplex PCR; TCRdb's version includes in-frame clones alone and lacks a portion of them. The sample includes 180,000 or so clones, 80% to 90% of them seen just once. The sequenced material came from peripheral blood. The receptors stem from a woman aged 45-65 years with acute or convalescent COVID-19.

This clone was seen only once. This chain uses TRBV5-3 with TRBJ2-1, with 11 positions matching TRBD2. TRBV5-3 is sorted into the ORF group, with uncertain function. This CDR3 has 19 residues. With V trimmed by 4 bases and J by 4 bases, 16 bases remained unmatched. The CDR3 spells CARSLGMGTSGTTYNEQFF. DNA for the CDR3: TGTGCCAGAAGCCTGGGGATGGGGACTAGCGGAACAACTTACAATGAGCAGTTCTTC.

The chain employs TRBV18 and TRBJ1-2, with 11 nucleotides matching TRBD1. This CDR3 contains 16 residues. Germline V gene lookup returns CDR1 KGHSH and CDR2 LQKENI. The junction had 10 bases not matched to a gene; V was cut back by 6 bases and J by 4 bases. The CDR3 nucleotides are TGTGCCAGCTCCGCGGGACAGGGGGATCATGGCTATGGCTACACCTTC. Protein: CASSAGQGDHGYGYTF.

Details on this clone: The same CDR3 can be traced to other DNA sequences in this sample. The chain combines TRBV30 with TRBJ2-3; 8 bases map to TRBD2. Looked up from germline, CDR1 is GTSNPN and CDR2 is SVGIG (reference sequence). The junction had 5 bases not matched to a gene; V was cut back by 3 bases and J by 3 bases. The CDR3 contains 14 residues. The CDR3 here is CAWSRSGRTDTQYF. The CDR3 coding sequence is TGTGCCTGGAGCCGGAGCGGGAGAACAGATACGCAGTATTTT.

The rearrangement uses TRBV3-1 (or the pseudogene TRBV3-2) and TRBJ2-7; 10 bases fit TRBD2. This CDR3 comprises 16 residues. J was trimmed by 0 bases and V by 0 bases; bases with no gene match: 2. The germline gives CDR1 LGHDT, CDR2 YNNKEL (reference sequence). As DNA, the CDR3 is TGTGCCAGCAGCCAAGACGCTAGCGGGGGCTCCTACGAGCAGTACTTC. As protein: CASSQDASGGSYEQYF.

V gene TRBV3-1 (or the pseudogene TRBV3-2) combines with J gene TRBJ1-2; 9 positions match TRBD1. The germline V gene has CDR1 LGHDT and CDR2 YNNKEL (reference sequence). The CDR3 covers 14 residues. The ends lost 3 bases at V and 8 bases at J; junction bases unmatched: 7. In DNA form, the CDR3 reads TGTGCCAGCAGCCACTGGACAGGGGACGACGGCTACACCTTC. This gives the protein CASSHWTGDDGYTF.

The rearrangement joins TRBV11-1 to TRBJ2-4, with 10 bases lining up with TRBD1. The CDR3 sequence is 14 residues long. Germline CDR1 reads SGHAT; CDR2 reads FQDESV (reference sequence). J lost 4 bases, V lost 5 bases, and 2 bases had no gene match. The chain's CDR3 is CASSPGQGKNIQYF. CDR3 DNA sequence: TGTGCCAGCAGCCCGGGACAGGGGAAAAACATTCAGTACTTC.

The chain recombines TRBV6-5 with TRBJ2-7, with D perhaps matching TRBD1 (6 bases). V was pared by 0 bases and J by 4 bases, with 13 bases between. The CDR3 totals 15 residues. Looked up from germline, CDR1 is MNHEY and CDR2 is SVGAGI. CDR3 sequence reads: CASSYSLMGAYEQYF. The CDR3 DNA is TGTGCCAGCAGTTACTCTTTGATGGGGGCATACGAGCAGTACTTC.

The rearrangement joins TRBV9 to TRBJ1-6; 10 bases fit TRBD1. Germline V gene lookup returns CDR1 SGDLS and CDR2 YYNGEE. The V segment lost 4 bases and the J segment 10 bases; nucleotides outside the gene matches: 8. The CDR3 has 15 residues. The CDR3 nucleotides are TGTGCCAGCAGCCCACTGGGGACAGGGGTCTCACCCCTCCACTTT. Its translation is CASSPLGTGVSPLHF.

This chain links TRBV9 with TRBJ2-1; D gene unclear. Trimming stripped 3 bases from V and 4 bases from J, with 17 bases between. Looked up from germline, CDR1 is SGDLS and CDR2 is YYNGEE. This CDR3 has 16 residues. CDR3 nucleotide sequence: TGTGCCAGCAGCGAGAGTGTGGGCCCCATTTACAATGAGCAGTTCTTC. It codes for CASSESVGPIYNEQFF.

V is TRBV5-1 and J is TRBJ2-1, with 8 bases that match TRBD1. The CDR3 contains 15 residues. Germline loops: CDR1 SGHRS, CDR2 YFSETQ. The ends lost 2 bases at V and 8 bases at J; junction bases unmatched: 9. CDR3 region: CASSFQGALSDEQFF. Here the CDR3 DNA reads TGCGCCAGCAGCTTTCAGGGGGCCTTATCCGATGAGCAGTTCTTC.

This clone was picked up one time. CDR3 sequence (DNA): TGTGCCTGGAGCGATACAGGGGACGGACAGCCCCAGCATTTT. This gives the protein CAWSDTGDGQPQHF. This chain links TRBV30 with TRBJ1-5, with TRBD1 matching over 7 bases. The CDR3 sequence is 14 residues long. Germline CDR1 reads GTSNPN; CDR2 reads SVGIG (reference sequence). J was trimmed by 7 bases and V by 3 bases; bases with no gene match: 9.

The chain uses TRBV11-3 and TRBJ1-2; 7 bases are a match to TRBD1. J gave up 3 bases and V 5 bases, and 3 bases lay outside the gene matches. The CDR3 contains 13 residues. The germline V gene has CDR1 SGHNT and CDR2 YENEEA. The CDR3 coding sequence is TGTGCCAGCAGCCAAGGACAGGACTATGGCTACACCTTC. Translated: CASSQGQDYGYTF.

This clone occurred once. CDR3 bases: TGTGCCAGCAGGAACCAAGACAGGCTGAACACTGAAGCTTTCTTT. Amino acid sequence: CASRNQDRLNTEAFF. The V call is TRBV6-5, the J call TRBJ1-1; D possibly corresponds to TRBD1 (6 bases). Per germline, CDR1 MNHEY and CDR2 SVGAGI. The length of the CDR3 is 15 residues. With 6 bases removed from V and 0 bases from J, the gap between germline ends came to 14 bases.

The chain carries TRBV24-1 and TRBJ1-5; D might be TRBD1 (5 bases). This CDR3 has 13 residues. V lost 4 bases and J lost 7, with 10 bases in between. Germline-derived CDR1 and CDR2 are KGHDR and SFDVKD. The CDR3 DNA reads TGTGCCACCAGTGAATCAGGGTTCCAGCCCCAGCATTTT. Protein product: CATSESGFQPQHF.

CDR3 protein: CASRGSGRGDIQYF. The DNA for the CDR3 is TGCGCCAGCCGGGGATCAGGTCGGGGGGACATTCAGTACTTC. J is TRBJ2-4 and V is TRBV23-1, with 7 bases aligning to TRBD2. TRBV23-1 is recorded as an ORF, its role being uncertain. J gave up 8 bases and V 8 bases, and 12 bases lay outside the gene matches. The CDR3 sequence is 14 residues long.

The rearrangement joins TRBV11-3 to TRBJ1-1; TRBD1 matches at 9 bases. The CDR3 extends over 16 amino acids. Germline loops: CDR1 SGHNT, CDR2 YENEEA. With 4 bases clipped from V and 2 bases from J, the junction kept 8 bases outside the gene matches. CDR3 region: CASSYTTGGYNTEAFF. The DNA of the CDR3 is TGTGCCAGCAGCTATACTACAGGGGGCTACAACACTGAAGCTTTCTTT.

J is TRBJ1-4 and V is TRBV5-1, with 7 bases matching TRBD1. The CDR3 is 14 amino acids. V shed 7 bases and J 0 bases; nucleotides not matched to a gene: 3. From germline, CDR1 is SGHRS and CDR2 YFSETQ. In DNA form, the CDR3 reads TGCGCCAGCCAAGGGGGCGCAACTAATGAAAAACTGTTTTTT. This gives the protein CASQGGATNEKLFF.

The rearrangement joins TRBV7-8 to TRBJ2-3, with 10 bases fitting TRBD2. The germline V gene has CDR1 SGHVS and CDR2 FQNEAQ. The CDR3 sequence is 16 residues long. The V and J ends lost 2 bases and 3 bases, in that order; junction bases with no gene match: 5. CDR3 region: CASSLPAGGPTDTQYF. CDR3 nucleotides: TGTGCCAGCAGCTTACCAGCGGGGGGGCCAACAGATACGCAGTATTTT.

The J gene is TRBJ2-1, the V gene TRBV25-1, with D maybe TRBD2 (5 bases). This CDR3 region has 17 residues. V lost 5 bases and J lost 1, with 18 bases in between. CDR1 and CDR2 from the germline V gene are MGHDK and SYGVNS. The CDR3 here is CASSYQREIDSYNEQFF. In DNA, the CDR3 is TGTGCCAGCAGTTATCAGAGGGAAATTGATTCCTACAATGAGCAGTTCTTC.

This clone turned up a few times. This chain uses TRBV9 with TRBJ1-4; TRBD1 aligns across 8 bases. The CDR3 is made up of 15 amino acids. The junction had 5 bases not matched to a gene; V was cut back by 4 bases and J by 3 bases. Germline assignment: CDR1 SGDLS and CDR2 YYNGEE. The CDR3 DNA follows: TGTGCCAGCAGCCTCCGACAGGGGCCTAATGAAAAACTGTTTTTT. Translating it yields CASSLRQGPNEKLFF. Looking up the rest from reference TRBV9 and TRBJ1-4 gives the full variable domain: DSGVTQTPKHLITATGQRVTLRCSPRSGDLSVYWYQQSLDQGLQFLIQYYNGEERAKGNILERFSAQQFPDLHSELNLSSLELGDSALYFCASSLRQGPNEKLFFGSGTQLSVL.

V gene TRBV11-2 combines with J gene TRBJ1-1, with unresolved D. V lost 5 bases, J lost 2 bases, and 9 bases lay in between. The CDR3 runs 13 residues. Germline V gene sequence: CDR1 SGHAT, CDR2 FQNNGV. The CDR3 nucleotides are TGTGCCAGCAGCCCGAGGATAAACACTGAAGCTTTCTTT. Amino acid sequence: CASSPRINTEAFF.

The gene calls are TRBV18 and TRBJ2-4; maybe TRBD1 (6 bases). Germline V lookup: CDR1 KGHSH, CDR2 LQKENI. V shed 3 bases and J shed 6 bases, with 9 bases lying between them. The length of the CDR3 is 13 residues. The CDR3 protein is CASSPGAGNIQYF. The CDR3 DNA reads as TGTGCCAGCTCACCGGGGGCGGGAAACATTCAGTACTTC.

The genes are TRBV9 and TRBJ2-1, with 10 bases lining up with TRBD2. The CDR3 totals 15 residues. Germline CDR1 is SGDLS and CDR2 is YYNGEE. The V and J ends lost 1 base and 9 bases, in that order; junction bases with no gene match: 7. CDR3 in amino acids: CASSVSSGSVGEQFF. CDR3 nucleotides: TGTGCCAGCAGCGTATCTAGCGGGAGCGTGGGTGAGCAGTTCTTC.

This clone was recorded a few times. The rearrangement links TRBV19 to TRBJ1-5, with D unclear. The CDR3 spans 14 residues. The germline V gene has CDR1 LNHDA and CDR2 SQIVND (reference sequence). Between the trimmed V and J ends, which lost 5 bases and 0 bases, there was a span of 8 bases. The CDR3, as DNA: TGTGCCAGTAGTGAACATTATAGCAATCAGCCCCAGCATTTT. Protein: CASSEHYSNQPQHF.

The rearrangement links TRBV3-1 (or the pseudogene TRBV3-2) to TRBJ2-3; 7 nucleotides agree with TRBD2. Germline V lookup: CDR1 LGHDT, CDR2 YNNKEL (reference sequence). V was pared by 5 bases and J by 6 bases, with 14 bases of the junction left unmatched. The CDR3 is 16 residues long. The CDR3 coding sequence is TGTGCCAGCAGCTACCCCGGGTCTCCCGGGGGGGATACGCAGTATTTT. Translated, it gives CASSYPGSPGGDTQYF.

The chain uses TRBV30 and TRBJ1-1, with unresolved D. The CDR3 loop spans 12 amino acids. The V end lost 8 bases, the J end lost 6 bases, and 16 bases lay between the germline ends. Germline V CDR1 and CDR2: GTSNPN, SVGIG (reference sequence). Here the CDR3 reads CAQDEQFAEAFF. DNA for the CDR3: TGTGCCCAGGATGAACAGTTCGCTGAAGCTTTCTTT. The entire variable domain, with the rest obtained from reference TRBV30 and TRBJ1-1, is as follows: SQTIHQWPATLVQPVGSPLSLECTVEGTSNPNLYWYRQAAGRGLQLLFYSVGIGQISSEVPQNLSASRPQDRQFILSSKKLLLSDSGFYLCAQDEQFAEAFFGQGTRLTVV.

V usage is TRBV18 and J usage is TRBJ2-7; tentatively, D is TRBD2 (6 bases). The CDR3 is made up of 16 amino acids. V lost 0 bases to trimming and J lost 3 bases, with 15 bases between them. In germline, CDR1 is KGHSH, CDR2 LQKENI. In DNA, the CDR3 is TGTGCCAGCTCACCACCGAACAAAGGGACTTACTACGAGCAGTACTTC. This sequence encodes CASSPPNKGTYYEQYF. The variable domain in full, with the rest retrieved from reference TRBV18 and TRBJ2-7, is NAGVMQNPRHLVRRRGQEARLRCSPMKGHSHVYWYRQLPEEGLKFMVYLQKENIIDESGMPKERFSAEFPKEGPSILRIQQVVRGDSAAYFCASSPPNKGTYYEQYFGPGTRLTVT.